This entry is about one T cell receptor (beta chain). No antigen is known for it. No much larger clonotype is one base removed from it; base qualities were not supplied. This sample was included in a study of blood T cell repertoires in COVID-19 (TCRdb year 2020). Concerning the study at large: Samples covering the acute and convalescent phases of COVID-19 were provided by collaborators in the United States, Italy and Spain. Sample metadata almost always included a de-identified subject ID, COVID-19 status, age in years and sex. The material from the prospective study consisted of cDNA or gDNA derived from T cells, B-cell-depleted T cells, or PBMCs. Where HLA class I and class II types were available, the types were taken from metadata supplied by the sample provider, not from assay-based typing. Subjects who had been exposed to COVID-19, were actively infected with it, or had recovered from it provided the deeply sampled blood TCRbeta repertoires that made up the dataset. The repertoires were made available in a free public database intended to serve as a resource for research on the immune response to SARS-CoV-2. The samples were drawn from two sources: the first 160 participants of the ongoing ImmuneRACE study, and fewer than 1,500 subjects contributed by 6 global collaborators. Study-level results and caveats: Clinical and demographic metadata were provided uncurated, with the amount varying by source and participant.

CDR1 KGHSH and CDR2 LQKENI were looked up in the germline V gene. The CDR3 runs 15 residues from the cysteine to the phenylalanine. Only CDR3 DNA remains: 45 bases, in frame from the first base. The germline V and J ends show losses of 3 bases and 9 bases respectively, and no gene match explains 9 bases of the junction. The immunoSEQ Assay, a bias-controlled multiplex PCR, was used to amplify TCRbeta CDR3 regions from genomic DNA. The authors' pipeline ran thus. Within the assay, amplification of reference gene primers was used to estimate how many nucleated cells each sample contained. Sequence reads were collapsed and filtered to measure the absolute abundance of every unique TCRbeta CDR3 rearrangement. For each sample, productive Simpson clonality was calculated as the square root of Simpson's diversity index over productive rearrangements. This immuneACCESS table, as held by TCRdb, lists in-frame sequences with V and J called but not all clones. Of the missing ones, under half trace to an unresolved V gene in checked studies; the others have no known cause. The DNA was the basis for D and trimming; V, J and clone size are from that table. This sample comprises around 70,000 clones, roughly nine tenths of them detected only once. Clones ranked in the top ten supply 2.6% of the sample.

In Seattle, one collaborating source enrolled patients while the infection was active and tracked those patients longitudinally over the course of disease. Each collaborating institution followed its own protocols to collect whole blood in K2EDTA tubes. For TCRbeta analysis, collaborators shipped samples in one of three forms: frozen whole blood, isolated PBMCs, or DNA extracted from either of those sample types. Sequencing was done on a sample of peripheral blood. The source is a man over 45 with COVID-19, enrolled during active disease. The chain joins TRBV18 to TRBJ2-5; 11 bases in the middle match TRBD2. For the CDR3, the sequence is CASSPQGTSGRAQYF. The nucleotide sequence is given as TGTGCCAGCTCACCTCAAGGGACTAGCGGCAGGGCCCAGTACTTC.